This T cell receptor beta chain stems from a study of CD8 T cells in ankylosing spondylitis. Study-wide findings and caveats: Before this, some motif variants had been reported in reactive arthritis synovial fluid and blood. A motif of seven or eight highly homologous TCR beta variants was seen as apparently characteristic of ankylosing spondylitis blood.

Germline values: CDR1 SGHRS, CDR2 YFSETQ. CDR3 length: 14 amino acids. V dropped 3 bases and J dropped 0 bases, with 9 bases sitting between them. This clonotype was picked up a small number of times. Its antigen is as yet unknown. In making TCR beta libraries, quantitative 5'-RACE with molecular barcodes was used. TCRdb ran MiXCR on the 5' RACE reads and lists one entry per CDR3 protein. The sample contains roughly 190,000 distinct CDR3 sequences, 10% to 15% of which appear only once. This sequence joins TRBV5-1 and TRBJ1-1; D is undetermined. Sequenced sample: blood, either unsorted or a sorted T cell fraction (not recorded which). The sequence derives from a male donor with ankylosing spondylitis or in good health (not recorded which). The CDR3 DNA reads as TGCGCCAGCAGCTCCAGCCTAATGAACACTGAAGCTTTCTTT. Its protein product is CASSSSLMNTEAFF.